This TCR beta chain was observed in a study of blood T cell repertoires in COVID-19. Across the study: From the United States, Italy and Spain came samples of acute and convalescent COVID-19. PBMCs, B-cell-depleted T cells, or T cells provided the cDNA or gDNA that made up the material.

With 0 bases removed from V and 0 bases from J, the gap between germline ends came to 9 bases. Germline V lookup: CDR1 MGHRA, CDR2 YSYEKL. The CDR3 length is 16 residues. In the study's own analysis: Nucleated cell number was recorded as an estimate derived from reference gene primer amplification. TCRdb's copy holds only in-frame clones and misses some; the assay was immunoSEQ multiplex PCR. V and J calls and clone size are given by that table; D and trimming were obtained from the DNA. The sample lists about 670,000 clones; approximately 90% were seen once. The source of this sequence is a woman younger than 30 with acute or convalescent COVID-19. The specimen was peripheral blood. This rearrangement joins TRBV4-1 to TRBJ1-5; D not resolved. CDR3 sequence: CASSQDWPGSNQPQHF. Written as DNA, the CDR3 is TGCGCCAGCAGCCAAGATTGGCCGGGTAGCAATCAGCCCCAGCATTTT.